The source of this T cell receptor beta chain is a study of tumor and adjacent non-tumor tissue in lung cancer. In the study overall: The cohort had around twelve adenocarcinoma, a couple of squamous cell and 1 small cell patients. Each sample yielded roughly 4 million productive TCRbeta reads on average.

A modified ARM-PCR protocol with three rounds of nested PCR amplified TCRbeta. TCRdb re-analysed the multiplex PCR reads in MiXCR, keeping a single row per CDR3 protein. The data show around 79,000 distinct CDR3 sequences, roughly two thirds seen once. No cell sorting was done before RNA was extracted from the tissue. The table lists this clonotype with many counts. What it binds is unknown. CDR3 length: 16 residues. V lost 5 bases and J 6 bases, leaving 22 bases between the germline ends. CDR1 is SEHNR, CDR2 FQNEAQ, per germline (reference sequence). Study conclusions and caveats: Normal lung showed higher cumulative top 100 clone frequency than tumor.

The specimen sequenced was lung tumor tissue. The chain has TRBV7-9 and TRBJ1-1; D gene unclear. This clonotype was sampled from a middle-aged woman with non-small cell lung cancer. The CDR3 region is CASSLPGGNSDSEAFF. Written as DNA, the CDR3 is TGTGCCAGCAGCCTACCTGGAGGAAACTCCGATTCTGAAGCTTTCTTT.